The 11 T cell receptor beta chains below all came from one sample that was sequenced in a study of cytomegalovirus exposure and HLA in healthy donors. Both 60 Vbeta primers and 13 Jbeta primers went into the PCR. Repertoires were generated with immunoSEQ multiplex PCR, while TCRdb's copy carries only in-frame clones and drops some. Found here are around 180,000 clones, about four fifths of them singletons; the top ten hold roughly 5.2%. The sample taken for sequencing was PBMCs. These receptor sequences come from a girl aged 5-17 years in good health and CMV-seropositive.

The chain is built from TRBV5-6 and TRBJ1-1; 8 bases map to TRBD1. The CDR3 is 15 residues long. CDR1 and CDR2 (germline): SGHDT, YYEEEE. Trimming removed 3 bases from V and 2 bases from J; junction bases left unmatched: 6. CDR3 sequence: CASSSEDRDNTEAFF. In nucleotides, the CDR3 is TGTGCCAGCAGCTCCGAGGACAGGGACAACACTGAAGCTTTCTTT.

The rearrangement links TRBV2 to TRBJ1-6, with TRBD1 identical over 8 bases. The V gene's germline CDR1 is SNHLY and CDR2 FYNNEI. The CDR3 sequence is 14 residues long. V shed 8 bases, J shed 9 bases, and the junction held 9 bases outside the gene matches. CDR3 residues: CASSPDRGSSPLHF. The DNA for the CDR3 is TGTGCCAGCTCTCCTGACAGGGGTTCTTCACCCCTCCACTTT.

V usage is TRBV2 and J usage is TRBJ2-5; D not resolved. Per germline, CDR1 SNHLY and CDR2 FYNNEI. This CDR3 has 13 residues. Trimming pared 1 base from V and 8 bases from J, leaving 11 bases between. The CDR3: CASSEEVRSTQYF. Here the CDR3 DNA reads TGTGCCAGCAGTGAAGAGGTTCGGAGCACCCAGTACTTC.

The J gene is TRBJ1-2, the V gene TRBV5-6, with a possible D match to TRBD1 (5 bases). The CDR3 spans 15 residues. Germline V gene data show CDR1 as SGHDT and CDR2 as YYEEEE. V was cut by 0 bases and J by 7 bases, with 16 bases left in between. The CDR3 bases are TGTGCCAGCAGCTTGGGATATCAGGGTTCCACTGGCTACACCTTC. Protein sequence: CASSLGYQGSTGYTF.

The chain links TRBV10-3 to TRBJ2-2, with TRBD1 matching 7 bases. The CDR3 runs 17 residues. J was trimmed by 4 bases and V by 5 bases; bases with no gene match: 13. Germline lookup yields CDR1 ENHRY and CDR2 SYGVKD. This CDR3 is CAISQSQQGSGTGELFF. CDR3 in DNA: TGTGCCATCAGTCAAAGCCAACAGGGGTCGGGCACCGGGGAGCTGTTTTTT.

This chain uses TRBV5-1 with TRBJ1-5; 8 bases fit TRBD1. The trim removed 2 bases at V and 6 bases at J, leaving 7 bases unmatched. The CDR3 spans 15 residues. Germline V gene lookup returns CDR1 SGHRS and CDR2 YFSETQ. The CDR3, as DNA: TGCGCCAGCAGCTTATCAGGGGGCGAGGGTCAGCCCCAGCATTTT. It yields the protein CASSLSGGEGQPQHF.

The chain has TRBV7-2 and TRBJ2-1; 12 positions match TRBD2. CDR1 is SGHTA, CDR2 FQGNSA, per germline. The CDR3 runs to 16 residues. The ends lost 4 bases at V and 8 bases at J; junction bases unmatched: 9. The CDR3 DNA is TGTGCCAGCAGCTCCTCTCTAGCGGGGGGGCCGGATGAGCAGTTCTTC. Amino acid sequence: CASSSSLAGGPDEQFF.

The rearrangement joins TRBV10-1 to TRBJ1-1; TRBD1 aligns across 7 bases. The germline CDR1 and CDR2 sequences are WNHNN and SYGVQD (reference sequence). This CDR3 spans 14 amino acids. Trimming took 10 bases from V and 5 from J; bases not matched to a gene: 13. The CDR3, as DNA: TGCGCCACCTCTAACAGGGGCGAGGGGACTGAAGCTTTCTTT. It yields the protein CATSNRGEGTEAFF.

The chain carries TRBV5-6 and TRBJ2-2; no clear D. Trimming stripped 0 bases from V and 0 bases from J, with 6 bases between. The length of the CDR3 is 15 residues. The germline gives CDR1 SGHDT, CDR2 YYEEEE. CDR3 sequence: CASSLDPANTGELFF. CDR3 in DNA: TGTGCCAGCAGCTTGGACCCAGCGAACACCGGGGAGCTGTTTTTT. Looking up the rest from reference TRBV5-6 and TRBJ2-2 gives the full variable domain: DAGVTQSPTHLIKTRGQQVTLRCSPKSGHDTVSWYQQALGQGPQFIFQYYEEEERQRGNFPDRFSGHQFPNYSSELNVNALLLGDSALYLCASSLDPANTGELFFGEGSRLTVL.

This clone was detected only once. The genes are TRBV19 and TRBJ1-5; maybe TRBD1 (5 bases). This CDR3 comprises 16 residues. Trimming cost V 3 bases and J 1 base, with 13 bases left between them. Looked up from germline, CDR1 is LNHDA and CDR2 is SQIVND (reference sequence). The chain's CDR3 is CASSIPRQLSNQPQHF. Here the CDR3 DNA reads TGTGCCAGTAGTATCCCTCGACAGTTGAGCAATCAGCCCCAGCATTTT.

The chain links TRBV15 to TRBJ1-4, with a possible D match to TRBD1 (6 bases). The CDR3 spans 14 residues. CDR1 LNHNV and CDR2 YYDKDF come from the germline V gene (reference sequence). The V end was cut by 3 bases, the J end by 6 bases, with 11 bases between. CDR3 loop: CATSRYRDDEKLFF. In DNA, the CDR3 is TGTGCCACCAGCAGGTACAGGGATGATGAAAAACTGTTTTTT.